One sample yielded the 5 T cell receptor beta chains listed below, sequenced in a study of tissue T cells after allogeneic stem cell transplantation. Here immunoSEQ multiplex PCR was the method, and the copy in TCRdb shows in-frame clones only, minus some. The table shows some 25,000 clones, with less than 95% occurring only once. The sequencing used blood, collected before transplantation. These receptors all come from a male donor aged 60 or older who later had graft-versus-host disease after an allogeneic stem cell transplant.

V usage is TRBV7-2 and J usage is TRBJ2-2; 7 nucleotides line up with TRBD1. V was pared by 5 bases and J by 6 bases, with 9 bases of the junction left unmatched. This CDR3 contains 15 residues. Germline CDR1 is SGHTA and CDR2 is FQGNSA. CDR3 amino acids: CASSAHRGGAGELFF. In DNA, the CDR3 is TGTGCCAGCAGCGCCCACAGGGGTGGCGCCGGGGAGCTGTTTTTT.

This clone was counted a single time. The chain carries TRBV6-5 and TRBJ2-2; no firm D call. Trimming cost V 6 bases and J 7 bases, with 18 bases left between them. The CDR3 loop spans 15 amino acids. Germline V CDR1 and CDR2: MNHEY, SVGAGI. The CDR3 DNA is TGTGCCAGCAGCCCGGATATACAAGCGATCGGGGAGCTGTTTTTT. Its translation: CASSPDIQAIGELFF.

The V and J genes are TRBV18 and TRBJ1-3; 8 positions agree with TRBD1. From germline, CDR1 is KGHSH and CDR2 LQKENI. The CDR3 has 17 residues. Germline trimming cut 0 bases from V and 1 base from J; bases unmatched to any gene: 5. Here the CDR3 DNA reads TGTGCCAGCTCACCACCGATGGGACAGGCATCTGGAAACACCATATATTTT. Encoded protein: CASSPPMGQASGNTIYF.

The genes are TRBV6-5 and TRBJ2-2, with TRBD2 matching over 9 bases. This CDR3 contains 15 residues. With V trimmed by 4 bases and J by 5 bases, 5 bases remained unmatched. Germline CDR1 reads MNHEY; CDR2 reads SVGAGI. This chain's CDR3 is CASSSSGAYTGELFF. CDR3 nucleotides: TGTGCCAGCAGTTCTAGCGGGGCCTATACCGGGGAGCTGTTTTTT.

The chain links TRBV30 to TRBJ1-6; D is unresolved. The CDR3 length is 15 residues. The ends were cut back, 0 bases at V and 4 bases at J, with 10 bases in the middle. CDR1 and CDR2 (germline): GTSNPN, SVGIG (reference sequence). This CDR3 reads CAWSVRNRYNSPLHF. The CDR3 region has the DNA TGTGCCTGGAGTGTACGGAACAGATATAATTCACCCCTCCACTTT.